This TCR beta chain was recovered during a study of tumor-infiltrating lymphocytes in primary liver carcinoma. Study findings and constraints: When set against blood, tumors had a significantly higher top-250-clone fraction (p = 0.039). Only about 7.5-24% of top clones occurred in every one of the five tumor regions.

The CDR3 length is 15 residues. Germline CDR1 is LGHNA and CDR2 is YNFKEQ. The researchers produced TCR beta cDNA from approximately 0.45 ug total RNA with a constant-region primer. Amplification in three nested multiplex PCR rounds with slightly modified ARM-PCR gave rise to TCR beta libraries. It was with TRBV1-TRBV30 forward primers and a C-beta reverse primer that the first two PCR rounds were run, at about 10 cycles each. TCRdb recomputed calls from the multiplex PCR reads with MiXCR, one row per CDR3 protein. The table shows 40,000 to 55,000 distinct CDR3 sequences, with 60% to 80% occurring only once. Details on this clonotype: As yet, its antigen is unknown.

The source material, roughly 18-32 mg of unsorted bulk tissue, was used to co-extract RNA and DNA. Each sampled tumor had five separate regions taken from it. Without exception, tumor samples held over 80% viable tumor cells. The clonotype was recovered from a middle-aged man with primary liver carcinoma and hepatitis B virus infection. The rearrangement joins TRBV4-2 to TRBJ1-2, with D unresolved. The source material was liver tumor tissue from sampling region 5. Subset of the sample: tumor region T5, tumor centre. The CDR3 DNA sequence: TGTACCAACAGCCAAGGCGCCAGGAGCCCCTATGGCTACACCTTC. Translated, it gives CTNSQGARSPYGYTF.